The rows below give T cell receptor beta chains drawn from one sample of a study of blood T cell repertoires in COVID-19. Clones were sequenced by immunoSEQ multiplex PCR, and TCRdb holds only the in-frame ones, with some missing. In the table there are about 100,000 clones, more than 65% of which are singletons. Sequenced: peripheral blood. These receptors were taken from a man aged 65 to 79 with active or convalescent COVID-19. Both conserved end residues are part of each CDR3. D genes are given only for firm matches. The size of a clone is reported for some rows only, either as once, few or many, or as a class for expanded clones.

j_call cdr3_length clone_size d_call v_call cdr3_aa cdr3_nt
TRBJ1-1 13 few NA TRBV6-5 CASSRRVNTEAFF TGTGCCAGCAGTAGACGGGTGAACACTGAAGCTTTCTTT
TRBJ1-3 17 large TRBD1 TRBV24-1 CATSDSRTGLSGNTIYF TGTGCCACCAGTGATTCACGGACAGGGCTATCTGGAAACACCATATATTTT
TRBJ1-1 15 few TRBD1 TRBV4-3 CASSQDAGGRTEAFF TGCGCCAGCAGCCAAGACGCAGGGGGCCGGACTGAAGCTTTCTTT
TRBJ2-6 16 NA NA TRBV7-9 CASSLSRVSGANVLTF TGTGCCAGCAGCTTATCGAGGGTGTCTGGGGCCAACGTCCTGACTTTC
TRBJ2-7 16 NA TRBD1 TRBV15 CATSRDPWTGRDEQYF TGTGCCACCAGCAGAGATCCGTGGACAGGGAGAGACGAGCAGTACTTC
TRBJ1-6 17 NA NA TRBV15 CATSRARIQGVNSPLHF TGTGCCACCAGCAGAGCTAGGATACAGGGTGTAAATTCACCCCTCCACTTT
TRBJ1-1 16 NA NA TRBV12-5 CASGPGGGPMNTEAFF TGTGCTAGTGGTCCCGGCGGGGGTCCCATGAACACTGAAGCTTTCTTT
TRBJ2-2 15 few TRBD1 TRBV7-2 CASSRDRVDTGELFF TGTGCCAGCAGCCGGGACAGGGTGGACACCGGGGAGCTGTTTTTT
TRBJ1-5 13 few NA TRBV2 CASSSEFNQPQHF TGTGCCAGCAGTTCAGAATTCAATCAGCCCCAGCATTTT
TRBJ1-2 15 few TRBD1 TRBV4-3 CASSRLGQGLYGYTF TGCGCCAGCAGCCGACTAGGACAGGGACTCTATGGCTACACCTTC
TRBJ2-7 14 NA NA TRBV5-6 CASSFFGGSYEQYF TGTGCCAGCAGCTTTTTCGGGGGCTCCTACGAGCAGTACTTC
TRBJ1-1 15 once TRBD1 TRBV6-6 CASRPRQGAPTEAFF TGTGCCAGCAGACCTCGACAGGGGGCGCCCACTGAAGCTTTCTTT
TRBJ2-7 13 NA TRBD1 TRBV7-8 CASSRDRGREQYF TGTGCCAGCAGCCGGGACAGGGGGCGGGAGCAGTACTTC
TRBJ1-4 14 NA NA TRBV9 CANIRGSGAEKLFF TGTGCCAACATCCGGGGGTCTGGTGCGGAAAAACTGTTTTTT
TRBJ1-2 13 NA NA TRBV19 CASSIVPDFGYTF TGTGCCAGTAGTATAGTCCCGGACTTCGGCTACACCTTC
TRBJ2-5 11 NA NA TRBV3-1/TRBV3-2 CASSVKETQYF TGTGCCAGCAGCGTCAAAGAGACCCAGTACTTC
TRBJ2-1 14 NA NA TRBV7-6 CASSPGHVSTEQFF TGTGCCAGCAGCCCGGGACATGTTAGTACTGAGCAGTTCTTC
TRBJ1-6 15 NA NA TRBV28 CASSGAGPHNSPLHF TGTGCCAGCAGTGGCGCTGGGCCACATAATTCACCCCTCCACTTT
TRBJ2-6 18 NA TRBD2 TRBV3-1/TRBV3-2 CASSQKLAGVSGANVLTF TGTGCCAGCAGCCAGAAACTAGCGGGGGTCTCTGGGGCCAACGTCCTGACTTTC
TRBJ2-7 17 NA TRBD1 TRBV6-2/TRBV6-3 CASSYTQDKGARYEQYF TGTGCCAGCAGTTACACACAAGATAAGGGGGCGCGGTACGAGCAGTACTTC